This paragraph covers one T cell receptor beta chain sequence. The sample originates from a study of blood T cell repertoires in COVID-19. As for the study in general: Researchers got acute and convalescent COVID-19 samples from the United States, Italy and Spain.

This table comes from immunoSEQ multiplex PCR, and its TCRdb copy is limited to in-frame clones, with some not included. There are over 130,000 clones in the sample; 88% occur only once, and roughly 2.5% lies in the top ten. The length of the CDR3 is 13 residues. Germline values: CDR1 SGHDT, CDR2 YYEEEE. Trimming took off 3 bases at V and 5 bases at J, with 11 bases between the two ends. The Seattle site enrolled patients during active infection and followed them longitudinally. The chain recombines TRBV5-6 with TRBJ2-5; D possibly corresponds to TRBD2 (6 bases). Sample: peripheral blood. This clonotype was obtained from a human donor with COVID-19, enrolled during active disease. The donor label of this sample is uncertain. In nucleotides, the CDR3 is TGTGCCAGCAGCTCGGCGGGGCGGGAGACCCAGTACTTC. It yields the protein CASSSAGRETQYF.